Below, 15 T cell receptor beta chains from the same sample are listed, as sequenced in a study of blood T cell repertoires in COVID-19. Profiling relied on immunoSEQ multiplex PCR, and the TCRdb table lists in-frame clones only, not all of them. The sample lists under 150,000 clones; roughly 90% were seen once. Material: PBMCs or T cells enriched from blood (not recorded which). The receptors derive from a woman aged 50 to 65 who had recovered from COVID-19.

The chain is built from TRBV19 and TRBJ2-3; the match to TRBD1 covers 10 bases. J was trimmed by 5 bases and V by 5 bases; bases with no gene match: 10. Per the germline V gene, CDR1 is LNHDA and CDR2 is SQIVND (reference sequence). This CDR3 region has 16 residues. CDR3 sequence: CASSEPGTGVGDTQYF. For the CDR3, the DNA is TGTGCCAGTAGTGAACCCGGGACAGGGGTCGGAGATACGCAGTATTTT.

V gene TRBV10-3 combines with J gene TRBJ1-5; possibly TRBD1 for D (5 bases). The germline CDR1 and CDR2 sequences are ENHRY and SYGVKD. The germline V and J ends were trimmed by 3 bases and 6 bases, with 12 bases remaining between them. The CDR3 is 14 residues long. CDR3 protein: CAISESRVGQPQHF. DNA of the CDR3: TGTGCCATCAGTGAAAGCAGGGTAGGTCAGCCCCAGCATTTT.

This clone has only a few counts. The chain has TRBV7-2 and TRBJ1-2; 11 bases map to TRBD1. Germline V gene sequence: CDR1 SGHTA, CDR2 FQGNSA. Trimming at V came to 4 bases and at J to 2 bases, leaving 6 bases not matched to a gene. The CDR3 covers 16 residues. The CDR3 is CASSSPGDRGNYGYTF. CDR3 coding DNA: TGTGCCAGCAGCTCCCCCGGGGACAGGGGGAACTATGGCTACACCTTC.

The genes are TRBV30 and TRBJ1-5; the D is unclear. Trimming took 0 bases from V and 4 from J, leaving 16 bases between them. CDR1 is GTSNPN, CDR2 SVGIG, per germline (reference sequence). This CDR3 has 16 amino acids. CDR3 DNA sequence: TGTGCCTGGAGTGTACGAACTGCCGGGTCGAATCAGCCCCAGCATTTT. Translated: CAWSVRTAGSNQPQHF. The entire variable domain, with the rest obtained from reference TRBV30 and TRBJ1-5, is as follows: SQTIHQWPATLVQPVGSPLSLECTVEGTSNPNLYWYRQAAGRGLQLLFYSVGIGQISSEVPQNLSASRPQDRQFILSSKKLLLSDSGFYLCAWSVRTAGSNQPQHFGDGTRLSIL.

The CDR3 is CASSTSGAYNEQFF. As DNA, the CDR3 is TGTGCCAGCAGTACTAGCGGGGCCTACAATGAGCAGTTCTTC. This chain joins TRBV7-9 and TRBJ2-1, with 10 bases that match TRBD2. Germline V CDR1 and CDR2: SEHNR, FQNEAQ (reference sequence). J was trimmed by 2 bases and V by 6 bases; bases with no gene match: 1. The CDR3 has 14 residues.

This chain connects TRBV3-1 (or the pseudogene TRBV3-2) to TRBJ2-7; 7 nucleotides match TRBD1. With 4 bases clipped from V and 0 bases from J, the junction kept 9 bases outside the gene matches. The CDR3 spans 16 residues. Germline CDR1 reads LGHDT; CDR2 reads YNNKEL (reference sequence). CDR3 loop: CASSPDGTVYSYEQYF. The CDR3 DNA sequence: TGTGCCAGCAGCCCGGACGGGACAGTCTACTCCTACGAGCAGTACTTC.

The chain has TRBV4-3 and TRBJ1-2; 8 nucleotides line up with TRBD1. The CDR3 runs 15 residues. Germline V gene data show CDR1 as LGHNA and CDR2 as YSLEER. V gave up 0 bases and J gave up 5 bases; unmatched junction bases: 5. CDR3 sequence reads: CASSQETGEGYGYTF. In DNA form, the CDR3 reads TGCGCCAGCAGCCAAGAGACAGGGGAGGGGTATGGCTACACCTTC.

Remarks on this clone: The same CDR3 is also encoded by other DNA sequences in this sample. The chain combines TRBV29-1 with TRBJ2-7; TRBD1 matches 12 bases. Germline loops: CDR1 SQVTM, CDR2 ANQGSEA. The CDR3 runs to 12 residues. V lost 6 bases to trimming and J lost 7 bases; unmatched junction nucleotides: 4. CDR3 coding DNA: TGCAGCGTGGGGACAGGGGGCGGAGAGCAGTACTTC. It translates to CSVGTGGGEQYF.

The chain carries TRBV18 and TRBJ2-1, with 8 bases aligning to TRBD1. Germline V lookup: CDR1 KGHSH, CDR2 LQKENI. The CDR3 spans 12 residues. J was trimmed by 14 bases and V by 5 bases; bases with no gene match: 8. The CDR3 sequence is CASSTQEDREFF. The CDR3 region has the DNA TGTGCCAGCTCAACGCAGGAGGACAGGGAGTTCTTC. Full variable domain (remainder filled in from reference TRBV18 and TRBJ2-1): NAGVMQNPRHLVRRRGQEARLRCSPMKGHSHVYWYRQLPEEGLKFMVYLQKENIIDESGMPKERFSAEFPKEGPSILRIQQVVRGDSAAYFCASSTQEDREFFGPGTRLTVL.

CDR3 sequence (DNA): TGTGCCACCCTTTCCGGGACAGGGGACTACGAGCAGTACTTC. This translates into CATLSGTGDYEQYF. The chain joins TRBV10-3 to TRBJ2-7; 10 nucleotides match TRBD1. Germline CDR1 reads ENHRY; CDR2 reads SYGVKD. There are 14 residues in the CDR3. J was trimmed by 3 bases and V by 10 bases; bases with no gene match: 9.

This clone was recorded a few times. The chain employs TRBV18 and TRBJ2-2; D uncertain. The CDR3 is 13 residues long. V lost 6 bases and J 7 bases, leaving 12 bases between the germline ends. Germline CDR1 reads KGHSH; CDR2 reads LQKENI. The CDR3 sequence is CASSRGIGGELFF. CDR3 in DNA: TGTGCCAGCTCCCGAGGCATCGGCGGGGAGCTGTTTTTT.

This clone was seen more than once but under ten times. The chain couples TRBV7-2 to TRBJ2-7, with 14 bases matching TRBD2. The V gene's germline CDR1 is SGHTA and CDR2 FQGNSA. J gave up 7 bases and V 0 bases, and 5 bases lay outside the gene matches. The CDR3 contains 16 residues. The CDR3 is CASSLARTSGGREQYF. The CDR3 bases are TGTGCCAGCAGCTTAGCGAGGACTAGCGGGGGGAGGGAGCAGTACTTC. Based on the CDR3 plus reference TRBV7-2 and TRBJ2-7, the full variable domain is GAGVSQSPSNKVTEKGKDVELRCDPISGHTALYWYRQSLGQGLEFLIYFQGNSAPDKSGLPSDRFSAERTGGSVSTLTIQRTQQEDSAVYLCASSLARTSGGREQYFGPGTRLTVT.

The chain combines TRBV21-1 with TRBJ1-2. TRBV21-1 is reported as a pseudogene. The CDR3 is made up of 14 amino acids. CDR3 in DNA: TGTGCCAGCCGGAGGGCAGGGCTTAACTATGGCTACACCTTC. The encoded protein is CASRRAGLNYGYTF.

J is TRBJ2-7 and V is TRBV10-3; maybe TRBD1 (6 bases). Germline CDR1 ENHRY, CDR2 SYGVKD. This CDR3 contains 11 residues. V gave up 10 bases and J gave up 3 bases, with 10 bases separating them. The CDR3 coding sequence is TGTGCCACGACGGACAGCTACGAGCAGTACTTC. This translates into CATTDSYEQYF.

V and J are TRBV11-2 and TRBJ1-2, with 9 bases lining up with TRBD1. V shed 5 bases, J shed 8 bases, and the junction held 6 bases outside the gene matches. The V gene's germline CDR1 is SGHAT and CDR2 FQNNGV. The CDR3 length is 13 residues. CDR3 nucleotides: TGTGCCAGCAGCGCGGGGACAGGGAGCGGCTACACCTTC. This gives the protein CASSAGTGSGYTF.